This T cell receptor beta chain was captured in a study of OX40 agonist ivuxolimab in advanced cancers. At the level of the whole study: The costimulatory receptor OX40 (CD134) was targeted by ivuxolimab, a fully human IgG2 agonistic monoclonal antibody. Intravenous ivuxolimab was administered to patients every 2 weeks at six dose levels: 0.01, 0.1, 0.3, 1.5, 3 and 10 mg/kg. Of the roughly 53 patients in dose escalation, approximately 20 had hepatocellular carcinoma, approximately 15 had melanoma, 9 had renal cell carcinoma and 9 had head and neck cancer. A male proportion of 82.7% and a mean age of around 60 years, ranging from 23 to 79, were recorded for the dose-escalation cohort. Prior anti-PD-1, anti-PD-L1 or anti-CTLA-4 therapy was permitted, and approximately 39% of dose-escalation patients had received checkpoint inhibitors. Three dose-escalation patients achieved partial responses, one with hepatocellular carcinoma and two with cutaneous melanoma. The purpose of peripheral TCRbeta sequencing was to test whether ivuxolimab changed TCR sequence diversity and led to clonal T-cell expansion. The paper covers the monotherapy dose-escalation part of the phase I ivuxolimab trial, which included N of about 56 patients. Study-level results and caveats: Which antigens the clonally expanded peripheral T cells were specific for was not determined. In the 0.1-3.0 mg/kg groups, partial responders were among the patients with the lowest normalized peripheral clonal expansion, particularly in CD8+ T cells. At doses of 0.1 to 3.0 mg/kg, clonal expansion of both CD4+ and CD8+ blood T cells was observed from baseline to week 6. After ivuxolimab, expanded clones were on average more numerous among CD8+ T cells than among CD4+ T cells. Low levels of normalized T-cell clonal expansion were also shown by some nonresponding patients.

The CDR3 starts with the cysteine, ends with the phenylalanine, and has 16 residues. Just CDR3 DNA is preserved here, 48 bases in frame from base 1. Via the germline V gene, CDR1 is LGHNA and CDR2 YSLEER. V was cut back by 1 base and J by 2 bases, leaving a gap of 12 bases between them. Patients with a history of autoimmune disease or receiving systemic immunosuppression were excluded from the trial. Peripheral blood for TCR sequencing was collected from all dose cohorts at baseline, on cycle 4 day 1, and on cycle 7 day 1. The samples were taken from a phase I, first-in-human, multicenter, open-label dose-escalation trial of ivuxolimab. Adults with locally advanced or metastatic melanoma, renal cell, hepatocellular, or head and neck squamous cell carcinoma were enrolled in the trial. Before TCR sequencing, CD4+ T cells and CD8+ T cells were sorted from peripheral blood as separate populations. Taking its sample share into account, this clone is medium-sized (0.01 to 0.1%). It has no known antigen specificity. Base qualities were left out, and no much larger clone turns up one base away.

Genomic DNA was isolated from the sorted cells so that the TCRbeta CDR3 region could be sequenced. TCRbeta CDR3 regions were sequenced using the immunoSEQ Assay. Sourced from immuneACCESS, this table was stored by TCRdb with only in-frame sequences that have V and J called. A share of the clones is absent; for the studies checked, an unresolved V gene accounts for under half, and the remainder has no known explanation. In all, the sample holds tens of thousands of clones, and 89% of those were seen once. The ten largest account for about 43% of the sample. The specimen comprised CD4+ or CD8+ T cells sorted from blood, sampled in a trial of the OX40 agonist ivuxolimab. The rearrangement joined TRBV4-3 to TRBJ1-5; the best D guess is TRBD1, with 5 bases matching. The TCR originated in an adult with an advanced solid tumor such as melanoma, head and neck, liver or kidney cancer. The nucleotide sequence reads TGCGCCAGCAGCCAAGCTCGGGGCGAGGGCAATCAGCCCCAGCATTTT. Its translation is CASSQARGEGNQPQHF.